The rows below give T cell receptor beta chains drawn from one sample of a study of T cell repertoires in cytomegalovirus infection. TCRdb re-called the reads with MiXCR, one entry per CDR3 protein. Altogether about 740,000 distinct CDR3 sequences are present, less than 40% being singletons, with the ten largest covering about 2.8%. Sequenced input: PBMCs. All receptors derive from a human donor in good health (CMV status not recorded). Some clones in this sample may be carry-over from other donors' samples. Both conserved end residues are part of each CDR3. The D gene is left open where the match is weak. Clone size is not always given. Where it is, it says once, few, many or a class for expanded clones.

>.|TRBJ2-1|TRBV7-2|.
CASSAIFRNEQFF
TGTGCCAGCAGCGCTATCTTCCGTAATGAGCAGTTCTTC
>.|TRBJ1-6|TRBV5-6|.
CASSSRVGSPLHF
TGTGCCAGCAGCTCCAGGGTTGGTTCACCCCTCCACTTT
>few|TRBJ2-3|TRBV2|.
CASSDQDTQYF
TGTGCCAGCAGTGACCAAGATACGCAGTATTTT
>.|TRBJ1-5|TRBV19|.
CASRGEDQPQHF
TGTGCCAGTAGGGGGGAGGATCAGCCCCAGCATTTT
>.|TRBJ2-1|TRBV13|.
CASSPGALSYNEQFF
TGTGCCAGCAGCCCTGGGGCCCTCTCCTACAATGAGCAGTTCTTC
>few|TRBJ2-2|TRBV27|.
CASSLGGGRNTGELFF
TGTGCCAGCAGTTTAGGGGGCGGGAGGAACACCGGGGAGCTGTTTTTT
>few|TRBJ2-2|TRBV19|.
CASRGPLNTGELFF
TGTGCCAGTAGGGGACCGTTGAACACCGGGGAGCTGTTTTTT
>.|TRBJ2-2|TRBV6-5|TRBD1
CASSWGTGNTGELFF
TGTGCCAGCAGTTGGGGGACAGGGAACACCGGGGAGCTGTTTTTT
>few|TRBJ1-2|TRBV4-1|.
CASSQDVAINYGYTF
TGCGCCAGCAGCCAAGATGTCGCAATCAACTATGGCTACACCTTC
>.|TRBJ2-7|TRBV29-1|.
CSVEDGGGEQYF
TGCAGCGTTGAAGATGGGGGAGGCGAGCAGTACTTC
>.|TRBJ1-2|TRBV28|TRBD1
CASSPEDRVYGYTF
TGTGCCAGCAGTCCAGAGGACAGGGTCTATGGCTACACCTTC
>few|TRBJ1-4|TRBV12-3/TRBV12-4|TRBD1
CASSSQGATNEKLFF
TGTGCCAGCAGTTCCCAGGGGGCAACTAATGAAAAACTGTTTTTT
>.|TRBJ2-5|TRBV12-3/TRBV12-4|.
CASRSTGWEVETQYF
TGTGCCAGCAGGTCGACAGGTTGGGAGGTAGAGACCCAGTACTTC
>.|TRBJ1-6|TRBV27|.
CATQRASSPSSYNSPLHF
TGTGCCACCCAACGGGCCTCTTCCCCGAGCTCCTATAATTCACCCCTCCACTTT
>.|TRBJ1-1|TRBV11-1|.
CASSLGPRDKEAFF
TGTGCCAGCAGCTTAGGCCCTCGGGACAAAGAAGCTTTCTTT
>few|TRBJ1-1|TRBV4-1|TRBD1
CASSHTGAGNTEAFF
TGCGCCAGCAGCCATACAGGGGCCGGTAACACTGAAGCTTTCTTT
>.|TRBJ2-7|TRBV5-1|TRBD2
CASTERLGAGGHYEQYF
TGCGCCAGCACAGAGAGGTTGGGAGCGGGAGGACACTACGAGCAGTACTTC
>.|TRBJ2-3|TRBV20-1|.
CSAAGGGDLTDTQYF
TGCAGTGCTGCTGGCGGGGGCGACCTCACAGATACGCAGTATTTT
>.|TRBJ1-2|TRBV28|TRBD1
CASRTGGFYGYTF
TGTGCCAGTCGGACAGGGGGCTTCTATGGCTACACCTTC
>.|TRBJ1-1|TRBV6-6|TRBD1
CASSALQGGGNTEAFF
TGTGCCAGCAGCGCTCTGCAAGGGGGCGGAAACACTGAAGCTTTCTTT
>.|TRBJ2-5|TRBV27|.
CASSLASGFGETQYF
TGTGCCAGCAGTTTAGCAAGTGGGTTCGGGGAGACCCAGTACTTC
>few|TRBJ2-5|TRBV7-9|.
CASTPPLRDTVEETQYF
TGTGCCAGCACCCCCCCTTTACGGGACACGGTGGAAGAGACCCAGTACTTC
>few|TRBJ2-1|TRBV10-3|.
CAISESWAIGHNEQFF
TGTGCCATCAGTGAGTCGTGGGCTATTGGTCACAATGAGCAGTTCTTC
>.|TRBJ1-1|TRBV7-2|.
CASSLYRQARAFF
TGTGCCAGCAGCTTATACAGACAGGCGAGAGCTTTCTTT
>.|TRBJ2-6|TRBV27|.
CASRGSHSGANVLTF
TGTGCCAGCAGAGGGTCCCACTCTGGGGCCAACGTCCTGACTTTC
>.|TRBJ1-3|TRBV9|.
CASSVDPAGNTIYF
TGTGCCAGCAGCGTAGATCCCGCTGGAAACACCATATATTTT
>.|TRBJ1-1|TRBV19|.
CASSIGRALNTEAFF
TGTGCCAGTAGTATTGGTCGGGCCCTGAACACTGAAGCTTTCTTT
>.|TRBJ2-5|TRBV7-9|.
CASSFSTGMVQETQYF
TGTGCCAGCAGCTTCTCGACAGGCATGGTGCAAGAGACCCAGTACTTC